The 21 T cell receptor beta chains given below trace back to one sample, sequenced in a study of blood T cell repertoires in COVID-19. Sequencing used immunoSEQ multiplex PCR; TCRdb keeps in-frame clones, though not all of them. The sample has 150,000 to 200,000 clones; around 86% are singletons. The material sequenced was peripheral blood. The receptors shown here come from a man aged 40-50 years with active or convalescent COVID-19.

This chain connects TRBV3-1 (or the pseudogene TRBV3-2) to TRBJ2-1; D unresolved. The CDR3 is 13 amino acids. The V end lost 1 base, the J end lost 4 bases, and 5 bases lay between the germline ends. Germline V gene sequence: CDR1 LGHDT, CDR2 YNNKEL (reference sequence). The DNA of the CDR3 is TGTGCCAGCAGCCAAGGCGATTACAATGAGCAGTTCTTC. Its protein is CASSQGDYNEQFF.

This clone was counted a few times. This chain links TRBV28 with TRBJ1-2, with D possibly being TRBD1 (5 bases). The CDR3 sequence is 13 residues long. Germline CDR1 reads MDHEN; CDR2 reads SYDVKM. The V end lost 3 bases, the J end lost 6 bases, and 11 bases lay between the germline ends. Here the CDR3 reads CASSLARANGYTF. The DNA for the CDR3 is TGTGCCAGCAGTTTGGCCAGGGCGAATGGCTACACCTTC.

This clone was observed a single time. The V call is TRBV5-5, the J call TRBJ2-2; D uncertain. The ends were cut back, 2 bases at V and 5 bases at J, with 7 bases in the middle. This CDR3 is 13 amino acids long. CDR1 and CDR2 from the germline V gene are SGHKS and YYEKEE (reference sequence). Written as DNA, the CDR3 is TGTGCCAGCAGCTTAGAGTGGACCGGGGAGCTGTTTTTT. This gives the protein CASSLEWTGELFF.

The chain carries TRBV5-1 and TRBJ1-6; 9 bases map to TRBD1. V was pared by 4 bases and J by 7 bases, with 9 bases of the junction left unmatched. Germline V CDR1 and CDR2: SGHRS, YFSETQ. The CDR3 totals 16 residues. The CDR3 region has the DNA TGCGCCAGCAGCGCAACACAGGGGGCGGGAAATTCACCCCTCCACTTT. Translated: CASSATQGAGNSPLHF.

The V gene is TRBV2, the J gene TRBJ2-3, with D tentatively TRBD2 (5 bases). CDR3 length equals 11 residues. Germline V gene data show CDR1 as SNHLY and CDR2 as FYNNEI. V dropped 6 bases and J dropped 6 bases, with 7 bases sitting between them. The CDR3 reads CASRIADTQYF. In DNA form, the CDR3 reads TGTGCCAGCAGAATAGCGGATACGCAGTATTTT. Based on the CDR3 plus reference TRBV2 and TRBJ2-3, the full variable domain is EPEVTQTPSHQVTQMGQEVILRCVPISNHLYFYWYRQILGQKVEFLVSFYNNEISEKSEIFDDQFSVERPDGSNFTLKIRSTKLEDSAMYFCASRIADTQYFGPGTRLTVL.

This chain links TRBV27 with TRBJ2-7, with TRBD1 matching over 8 bases. The V gene end was trimmed by 6 bases and the J gene end by 3 bases; junction bases not matched to a gene: 4. The CDR3 has 13 residues. CDR1 is MNHEY, CDR2 SMNVEV, per germline (reference sequence). CDR3 DNA sequence: TGTGCCAGCAGCCGGGACAGGTACTACGAGCAGTACTTC. Translated: CASSRDRYYEQYF.

This sequence joins TRBV5-5 and TRBJ2-5; 11 nucleotides match TRBD1. J was trimmed by 4 bases and V by 4 bases; bases with no gene match: 6. Germline V gene data show CDR1 as SGHKS and CDR2 as YYEKEE (reference sequence). This CDR3 has 15 residues. CDR3 coding DNA: TGTGCCAGCAGCCCTGGACAGGGGGCGGGAGAGACCCAGTACTTC. It specifies CASSPGQGAGETQYF.

J is TRBJ2-2 and V is TRBV29-1; D is undetermined. Per germline, CDR1 SQVTM and CDR2 ANQGSEA. CDR3 size: 12 residues. V lost 7 bases and J 5 bases, leaving 11 bases between the germline ends. The CDR3 sequence is CSGIGLTGELFF. The CDR3 region has the DNA TGCAGCGGGATCGGGTTAACCGGGGAGCTGTTTTTT.

As DNA, the CDR3 is TGTGCCAGCAGCTTCAGTTACAATGAGCAGTTCTTC. It specifies CASSFSYNEQFF. The chain joins TRBV7-2 to TRBJ2-1, with D unresolved. The CDR3 is made up of 12 amino acids. V was cut by 3 bases and J by 4 bases, with 4 bases left in between. CDR1 SGHTA and CDR2 FQGNSA come from the germline V gene.

The chain has TRBV4-2 and TRBJ1-6; 7 bases are shared with TRBD1. Germline trimming cut 3 bases from V and 9 bases from J; bases unmatched to any gene: 14. Germline values: CDR1 LGHNA, CDR2 YNFKEQ. The CDR3 totals 17 residues. CDR3 sequence reads: CASSHLHTGTETSPLHF. The DNA for the CDR3 is TGTGCCAGCAGCCACCTACACACCGGGACAGAGACTTCACCCCTCCACTTT.

The V gene is TRBV19, the J gene TRBJ1-1; D may be TRBD1 (6 bases). Trimming took 7 bases from V and 1 from J, leaving 13 bases between them. Germline CDR1 and CDR2: LNHDA and SQIVND (reference sequence). The CDR3 is 14 residues long. CDR3 sequence reads: CASTTVRGNTEAFF. The CDR3 bases are TGTGCCAGTACCACCGTCAGGGGGAACACTGAAGCTTTCTTT.

The chain has TRBV30 and TRBJ1-2, with D possibly being TRBD1 (6 bases). CDR1 and CDR2 (germline): GTSNPN, SVGIG (reference sequence). V lost 0 bases to trimming and J lost 6 bases, with 26 bases between them. The CDR3 has 18 residues. The CDR3 region has the DNA TGTGCCTGGAGTGTATTGTTTCTCCAGGGGTCCACTTGGGATGGCTACACCTTC. It codes for CAWSVLFLQGSTWDGYTF.

The chain links TRBV19 to TRBJ1-5, with D maybe TRBD1 (5 bases). CDR1 and CDR2 (germline): LNHDA, SQIVND (reference sequence). The V gene lost 5 bases and the J gene lost 5 bases, with 10 bases spanning the gap. The CDR3 loop spans 13 amino acids. The CDR3 DNA reads TGTGCCAGTAGTCCCCAGGGTTATCAGCCCCAGCATTTT. It yields the protein CASSPQGYQPQHF.

V and J are TRBV7-8 and TRBJ1-3; D ambiguous. V was clipped by 0 bases and J by 0 bases, with 6 bases between them. Germline CDR1 reads SGHVS; CDR2 reads FQNEAQ. The CDR3 runs to 15 residues. This CDR3 is CASSLARLSGNTIYF. The CDR3 DNA reads as TGTGCCAGCAGCTTAGCGCGGCTCTCTGGAAACACCATATATTTT.

This clone showed up just a few times. V gene TRBV12-5 combines with J gene TRBJ2-1, with 12 bases that match TRBD2. Germline V CDR1 and CDR2: LGHNT, FRNRAP. V shed 4 bases, J shed 3 bases, and the junction held 1 base outside the gene matches. This CDR3 comprises 15 residues. CDR3 loop: CASGSGLAGYNEQFF. Here the CDR3 DNA reads TGTGCTAGTGGTTCGGGACTAGCGGGCTACAATGAGCAGTTCTTC.

The V call is TRBV11-3, the J call TRBJ2-7; maybe TRBD2 (7 bases). The CDR3 covers 16 residues. Germline CDR1 SGHNT, CDR2 YENEEA. Trimming cost V 0 bases and J 5 bases, with 17 bases left between them. The CDR3 spells CASSLDGRGPTNEQYF. The CDR3 nucleotides read TGTGCCAGCAGCTTAGATGGGCGGGGGCCAACCAACGAGCAGTACTTC.

The chain joins TRBV28 to TRBJ1-1; 9 bases are a match to TRBD1. V shed 8 bases and J 4 bases; nucleotides not matched to a gene: 8. CDR1 and CDR2 (germline): MDHEN, SYDVKM. This CDR3 contains 14 residues. As DNA, the CDR3 is TGTGCCAGCGTTCCGGGACAGGGTGGCACTGAAGCTTTCTTT. It codes for CASVPGQGGTEAFF.

The chain carries TRBV3-1 (or the pseudogene TRBV3-2) and TRBJ1-2, with a possible D match to TRBD1 (5 bases). The V end was cut by 4 bases, the J end by 3 bases, with 12 bases between. The germline gives CDR1 LGHDT, CDR2 YNNKEL (reference sequence). This CDR3 contains 14 residues. Here the CDR3 DNA reads TGTGCCAGCAGCCGGGAGGGAGGGGACTATGGCTACACCTTC. This sequence encodes CASSREGGDYGYTF.

The rearrangement joins TRBV27 to TRBJ1-1, with a tentative D call TRBD1 (5 bases). The CDR3 is 13 amino acids. V was clipped by 10 bases and J by 5 bases, with 17 bases between them. Germline CDR1 reads MNHEY; CDR2 reads SMNVEV (reference sequence). CDR3 in DNA: TGTGCCACCCGGGGGGGGGAGTTGACTGAAGCTTTCTTT. Its translation: CATRGGELTEAFF.

This clone was counted between two and nine times. The V call is TRBV12-5, the J call TRBJ1-5; D unresolved. V shed 10 bases and J shed 9 bases, with 4 bases lying between them. This CDR3 spans 8 amino acids. Germline CDR1 LGHNT, CDR2 FRNRAP. CDR3 in amino acids: CATVPQHF. In nucleotides, the CDR3 is TGTGCTACGGTGCCCCAGCATTTT.

CDR3 sequence: CASSVLQGGAEQFF. The CDR3 DNA reads as TGTGCCAGCAGCGTACTACAGGGGGGAGCTGAGCAGTTCTTC. This chain links TRBV9 with TRBJ2-1; 8 bases line up with TRBD1. With 1 base clipped from V and 9 bases from J, the junction kept 6 bases outside the gene matches. This CDR3 region has 14 residues. CDR1 and CDR2 (germline): SGDLS, YYNGEE.